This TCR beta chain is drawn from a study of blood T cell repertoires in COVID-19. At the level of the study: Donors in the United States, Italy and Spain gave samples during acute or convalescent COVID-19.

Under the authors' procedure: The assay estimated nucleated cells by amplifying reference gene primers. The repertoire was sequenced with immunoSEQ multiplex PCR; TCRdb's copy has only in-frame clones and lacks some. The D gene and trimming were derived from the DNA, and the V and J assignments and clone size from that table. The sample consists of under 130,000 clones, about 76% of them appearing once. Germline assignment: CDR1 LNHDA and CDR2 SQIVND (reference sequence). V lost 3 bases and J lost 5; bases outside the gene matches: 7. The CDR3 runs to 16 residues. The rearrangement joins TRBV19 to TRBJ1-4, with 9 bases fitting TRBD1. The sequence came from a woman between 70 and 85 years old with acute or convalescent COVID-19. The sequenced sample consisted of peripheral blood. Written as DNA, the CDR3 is TGTGCCAGTAGTATGCGACAGGGGGGGCTCAATGAAAAACTGTTTTTT. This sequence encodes CASSMRQGGLNEKLFF.